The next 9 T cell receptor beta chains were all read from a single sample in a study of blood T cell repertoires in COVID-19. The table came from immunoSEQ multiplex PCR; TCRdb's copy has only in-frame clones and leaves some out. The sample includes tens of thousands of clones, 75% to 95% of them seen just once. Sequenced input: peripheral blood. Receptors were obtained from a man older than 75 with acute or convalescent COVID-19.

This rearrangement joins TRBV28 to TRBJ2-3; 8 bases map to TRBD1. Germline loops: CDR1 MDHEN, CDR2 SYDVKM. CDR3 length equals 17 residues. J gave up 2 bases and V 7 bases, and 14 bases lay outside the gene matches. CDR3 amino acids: CASNGQGKGTPTDTQYF. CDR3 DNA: TGTGCCAGCAACGGACAGGGAAAGGGGACGCCCACAGATACGCAGTATTTT.

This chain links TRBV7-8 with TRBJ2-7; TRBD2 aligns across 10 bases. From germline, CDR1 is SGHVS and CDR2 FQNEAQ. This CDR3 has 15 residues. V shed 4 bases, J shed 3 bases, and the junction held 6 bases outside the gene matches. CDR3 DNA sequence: TGTGCCAGCAGCTCGATAGCGGGGGGCGTCTACGAGCAGTACTTC. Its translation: CASSSIAGGVYEQYF.

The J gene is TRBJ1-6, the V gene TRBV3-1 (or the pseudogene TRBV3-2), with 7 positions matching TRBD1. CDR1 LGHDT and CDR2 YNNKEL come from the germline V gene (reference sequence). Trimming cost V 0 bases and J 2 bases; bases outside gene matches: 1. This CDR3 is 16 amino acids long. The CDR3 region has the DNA TGTGCCAGCAGCCAAGACAGGGGGACCTATAATTCACCCCTCCACTTT. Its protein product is CASSQDRGTYNSPLHF.

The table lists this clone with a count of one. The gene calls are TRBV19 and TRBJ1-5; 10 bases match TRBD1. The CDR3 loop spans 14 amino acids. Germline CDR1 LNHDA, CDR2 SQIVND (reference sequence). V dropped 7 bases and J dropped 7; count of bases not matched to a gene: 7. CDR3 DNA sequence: TGTGCCAGTACCGACAGGGGGCAACGCCAGCCCCAGCATTTT. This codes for CASTDRGQRQPQHF.

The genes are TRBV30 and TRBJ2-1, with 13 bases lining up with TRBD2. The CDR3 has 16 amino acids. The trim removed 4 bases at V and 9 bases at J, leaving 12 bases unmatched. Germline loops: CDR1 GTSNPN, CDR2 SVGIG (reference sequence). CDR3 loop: CAWNGGLAGFGGEQFF. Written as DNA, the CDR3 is TGTGCCTGGAATGGGGGACTAGCGGGATTCGGCGGTGAGCAGTTCTTC.

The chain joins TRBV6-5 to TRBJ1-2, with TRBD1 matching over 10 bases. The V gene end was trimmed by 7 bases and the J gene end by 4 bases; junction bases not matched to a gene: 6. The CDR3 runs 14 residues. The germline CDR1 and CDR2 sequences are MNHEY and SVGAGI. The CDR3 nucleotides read TGTGCCAGCAAGGGGGACAGGGGATCCTATGGCTACACCTTC. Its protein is CASKGDRGSYGYTF.

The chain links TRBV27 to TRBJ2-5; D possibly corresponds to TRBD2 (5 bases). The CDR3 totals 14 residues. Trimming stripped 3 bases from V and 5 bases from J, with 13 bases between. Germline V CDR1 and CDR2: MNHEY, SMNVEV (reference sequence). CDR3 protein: CASSFTPGGETQYF. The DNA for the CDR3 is TGTGCCAGCAGTTTTACCCCCGGCGGGGAGACCCAGTACTTC.

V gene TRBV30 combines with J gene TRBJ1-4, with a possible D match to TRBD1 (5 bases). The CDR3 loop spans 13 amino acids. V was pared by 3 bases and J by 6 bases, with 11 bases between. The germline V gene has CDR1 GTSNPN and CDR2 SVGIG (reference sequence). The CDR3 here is CAWRGGVDEKLFF. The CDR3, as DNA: TGTGCCTGGAGGGGGGGAGTAGATGAAAAACTGTTTTTT.

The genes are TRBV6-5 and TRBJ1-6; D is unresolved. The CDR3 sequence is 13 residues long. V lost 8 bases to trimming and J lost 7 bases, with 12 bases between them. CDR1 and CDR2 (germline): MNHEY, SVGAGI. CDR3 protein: CASQVSTNSPLHF. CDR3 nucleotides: TGTGCCAGCCAGGTGTCTACGAATTCACCCCTCCACTTT.